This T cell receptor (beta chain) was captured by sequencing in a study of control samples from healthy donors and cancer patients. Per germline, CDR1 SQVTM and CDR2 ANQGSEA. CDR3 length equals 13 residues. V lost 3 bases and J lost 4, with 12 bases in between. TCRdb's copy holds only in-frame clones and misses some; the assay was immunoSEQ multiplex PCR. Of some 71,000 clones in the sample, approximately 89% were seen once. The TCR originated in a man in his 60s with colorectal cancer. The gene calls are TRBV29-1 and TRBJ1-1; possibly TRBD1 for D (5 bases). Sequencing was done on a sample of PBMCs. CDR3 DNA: TGCAGCGTTGATGCAGCGAGGGGCACTGAAGCTTTCTTT. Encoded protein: CSVDAARGTEAFF.